Presented here are 18 T cell receptor beta chains from one specimen sequenced in a study of cytomegalovirus exposure and HLA in healthy donors. PCR primers comprised 60 Vbeta and 13 Jbeta primers. The repertoire was sequenced with immunoSEQ multiplex PCR; TCRdb's copy has only in-frame clones and lacks some. The sample records about 190,000 clones, around 87% being singletons. The sample taken for sequencing was PBMCs. The receptors stem from a young woman in good health and CMV-seronegative.

The chain is built from TRBV13 and TRBJ1-2; unclear D gene. Germline V gives CDR1 PRHDT, CDR2 FYEKMQ (reference sequence). V was pared by 0 bases and J by 2 bases, with 4 bases between. This CDR3 has 13 amino acids. CDR3 protein: CASSLGRNYGYTF. The CDR3 bases are TGTGCCAGCAGCTTAGGCAGGAACTATGGCTACACCTTC.

V is TRBV11-2 and J is TRBJ1-1; D is perhaps TRBD1 (5 bases). V was cut by 2 bases and J by 4 bases, with 17 bases left in between. CDR1 and CDR2 from the germline V gene are SGHAT and FQNNGV. CDR3 size: 16 residues. CDR3 sequence reads: CASSLSGGARGTEAFF. CDR3 coding DNA: TGTGCCAGCAGCTTATCGGGCGGGGCTCGCGGCACTGAAGCTTTCTTT.

The chain carries TRBV27 and TRBJ1-2, with a weak D call TRBD1 (5 bases). Germline V gene sequence: CDR1 MNHEY, CDR2 SMNVEV (reference sequence). The CDR3 has 13 amino acids. The V and J ends lost 8 bases and 4 bases respectively, with 14 bases between them. This CDR3 reads CASGVPGGYGYTF. CDR3 DNA sequence: TGTGCCAGCGGTGTTCCCGGGGGCTATGGCTACACCTTC.

V is TRBV7-2 and J is TRBJ2-1; TRBD2 matches 7 bases. V trimming: 9 bases; J trimming: 7 bases; junction bases outside the gene matches: 6. CDR1 is SGHTA and CDR2 is FQGNSA in the germline V gene. The CDR3 totals 12 residues. The CDR3 reads CASPLSGNEQFF. The CDR3 nucleotides read TGTGCCAGTCCCCTTAGCGGGAATGAGCAGTTCTTC.

The gene calls are TRBV10-1 and TRBJ2-5, with a tentative D call TRBD1 (5 bases). There are 13 residues in the CDR3. Germline V gene lookup returns CDR1 WNHNN and CDR2 SYGVQD (reference sequence). V gave up 4 bases and J gave up 1 base, with 7 bases separating them. CDR3 sequence: CASSGQPQETQYF. The CDR3 bases are TGCGCCAGCAGTGGACAGCCCCAAGAGACCCAGTACTTC.

Only one count was recorded for this clone. The V call is TRBV6-1, the J call TRBJ1-2, with D maybe TRBD1 (6 bases). Trimming took 6 bases from V and 8 from J, leaving 22 bases between them. This CDR3 is built from 15 residues. Germline V gene lookup returns CDR1 MNHNS and CDR2 SASEGT. The CDR3 sequence is CASRLTGTPERGYTF. CDR3 bases: TGTGCCAGCAGACTCACCGGGACACCGGAAAGAGGCTACACCTTC.

The V gene is TRBV2, the J gene TRBJ2-2; 7 nucleotides align to TRBD2. In germline, CDR1 is SNHLY, CDR2 FYNNEI. The CDR3 is 15 residues long. V was pared by 3 bases and J by 7 bases, with 8 bases of the junction left unmatched. The CDR3 protein is CASSDGREKVGELFF. DNA for the CDR3: TGTGCCAGCAGTGACGGGCGGGAGAAGGTCGGGGAGCTGTTTTTT.

The chain is built from TRBV30 and TRBJ1-5; D is unclear. Looked up from germline, CDR1 is GTSNPN and CDR2 is SVGIG (reference sequence). The CDR3 sequence is 13 residues long. Trimming shortened V by 6 bases and J by 8 bases, and 17 bases separated the two germline ends. The CDR3 spells CACSRGEAKPQHF. CDR3 nucleotide sequence: TGTGCCTGTTCTCGCGGGGAGGCGAAGCCCCAGCATTTT.

As to this clone: One end of the junction varies from germline; a read error may be responsible. V is TRBV7-9 and J is TRBJ2-5; 8 positions match TRBD2. CDR1 and CDR2 from the germline V gene are SEHNR and FQNEAQ (reference sequence). The length of the CDR3 is 12 residues. The CDR3 DNA is TGTTCCAGCAGCTCTAGCGGGGAGACCCAGTACTTC. Encoded protein: CSSSSSGETQYF.

This sequence joins TRBV7-3 and TRBJ2-3; 12 bases agree with TRBD2. This CDR3 has 16 amino acids. CDR1 SGHTA and CDR2 FQGTGA come from the germline V gene. The trim removed 5 bases at V and 2 bases at J, leaving 5 bases unmatched. The CDR3 is CASSPLAGGDTDTQYF. The CDR3 DNA reads TGTGCCAGCAGCCCTCTAGCGGGAGGGGACACAGATACGCAGTATTTT. The full variable domain, completed using reference TRBV7-3 and TRBJ2-3, is GAGVSQTPSNKVTEKGKYVELRCDPISGHTALYWYRQSLGQGPEFLIYFQGTGAADDSGLPNDRFFAVRPEGSVSTLKIQRTERGDSAVYLCASSPLAGGDTDTQYFGPGTRLTVL.

The chain combines TRBV4-2 with TRBJ2-1; 8 bases map to TRBD2. This CDR3 comprises 16 residues. The germline V gene encodes CDR1 LGHNA and CDR2 YNFKEQ. With 2 bases clipped from V and 3 bases from J, the junction kept 6 bases outside the gene matches. CDR3 DNA: TGTGCCAGCAGCCAAACACCGGGACTAGTCTACAATGAGCAGTTCTTC. The encoded protein is CASSQTPGLVYNEQFF.

The rearrangement uses TRBV15 and TRBJ2-7; 10 bases agree with TRBD1. Germline V gene sequence: CDR1 LNHNV, CDR2 YYDKDF (reference sequence). V lost 0 bases and J lost 4; bases outside the gene matches: 6. The CDR3 sequence is 16 residues long. The CDR3 nucleotides are TGTGCCACCAGCAGAGATTTCCCGGGACAGGGGTACGAGCAGTACTTC. This codes for CATSRDFPGQGYEQYF.

The chain combines TRBV9 with TRBJ2-1; 12 nucleotides match TRBD2. V dropped 2 bases and J dropped 5; count of bases not matched to a gene: 2. From germline, CDR1 is SGDLS and CDR2 YYNGEE. This CDR3 is 15 amino acids long. CDR3 coding DNA: TGTGCCAGCAGCGTTCTAGCGGGGGGGAACAATGAGCAGTTCTTC. Translation gives CASSVLAGGNNEQFF.

This clone was seen once. The chain joins TRBV7-3 to TRBJ2-5, with 9 bases fitting TRBD1. Per the germline V gene, CDR1 is SGHTA and CDR2 is FQGTGA. The CDR3 loop spans 16 amino acids. Trimming at V came to 1 base and at J to 4 bases, leaving 7 bases not matched to a gene. The CDR3 DNA follows: TGTGCCAGCAGCTTAAATCCGACAGGGGGTGGAGAGACCCAGTACTTC. The encoded protein is CASSLNPTGGGETQYF.

J is TRBJ2-1 and V is TRBV15, with 7 bases matching TRBD2. In germline, CDR1 is LNHNV, CDR2 YYDKDF (reference sequence). This CDR3 is built from 16 residues. J gave up 5 bases and V 1 base, and 8 bases lay outside the gene matches. The CDR3 nucleotides read TGTGCCACCAGCAGAGGGGCTAGCGGAATTAACAATGAGCAGTTCTTC. Its protein is CATSRGASGINNEQFF.

A note on this clone: One end of the junction is discordant with germline, which a read error may explain. The chain links TRBV7-7 to TRBJ2-5; D is unresolved. Germline assignment: CDR1 SSHAT and CDR2 FNYEAQ (reference sequence). CDR3 length: 13 amino acids. CDR3 in amino acids: CASSDFVGETQYF. The CDR3 DNA is TGTGCTAGCAGCGATTTTGTCGGAGAGACCCAGTACTTC.

The chain recombines TRBV19 with TRBJ2-1, with unresolved D. The CDR3 runs 13 residues. The V gene lost 4 bases and the J gene lost 8 bases, with 12 bases spanning the gap. CDR1 and CDR2 from the germline V gene are LNHDA and SQIVND (reference sequence). The CDR3 loop is CASSKTRFHEQFF. For the CDR3, the DNA is TGTGCCAGTAGTAAGACTCGGTTCCATGAGCAGTTCTTC.

This clone was observed a single time. The missing conserved phenylalanine or tryptophan at the end of this CDR3 makes a read error likely. The genes are TRBV2 and TRBJ2-7; a possible D gene is TRBD1 (5 bases). With 6 bases removed from V and 3 bases from J, the gap between germline ends came to 9 bases. The CDR3 is 12 residues long. Germline V gene lookup returns CDR1 SNHLY and CDR2 FYNNEI. The CDR3 protein is CASRDIYYEQYL. The CDR3 DNA follows: TGTGCCAGCAGGGACATCTACTACGAGCAGTACCTC.